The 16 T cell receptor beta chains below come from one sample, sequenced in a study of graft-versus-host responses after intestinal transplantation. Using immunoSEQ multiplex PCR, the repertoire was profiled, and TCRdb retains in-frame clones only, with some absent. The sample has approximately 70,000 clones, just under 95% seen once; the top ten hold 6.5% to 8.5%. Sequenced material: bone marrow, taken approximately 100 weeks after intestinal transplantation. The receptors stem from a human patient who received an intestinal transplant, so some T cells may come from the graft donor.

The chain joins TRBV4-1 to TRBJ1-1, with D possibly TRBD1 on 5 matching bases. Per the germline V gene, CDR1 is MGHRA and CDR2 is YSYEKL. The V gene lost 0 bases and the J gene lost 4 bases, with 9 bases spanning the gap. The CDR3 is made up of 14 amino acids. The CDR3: CASSQDRVATEAFF. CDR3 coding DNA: TGCGCCAGCAGCCAAGACAGGGTGGCCACTGAAGCTTTCTTT.

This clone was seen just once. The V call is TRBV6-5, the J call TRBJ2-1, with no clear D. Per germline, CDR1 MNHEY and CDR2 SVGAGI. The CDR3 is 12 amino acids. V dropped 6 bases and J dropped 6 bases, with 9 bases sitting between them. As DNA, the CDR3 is TGTGCCAGCAGAAGACTCGGCAATGAGCAGTTCTTC. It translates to CASRRLGNEQFF.

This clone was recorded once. The CDR3 loop is CASYSGQGRTEAFF. CDR3 DNA: TGCGCCAGCTACTCAGGACAGGGAAGGACTGAAGCTTTCTTT. The V gene is TRBV4-1, the J gene TRBJ1-1; 8 nucleotides agree with TRBD1. V gave up 8 bases and J gave up 5 bases; unmatched junction bases: 10. Per germline, CDR1 MGHRA and CDR2 YSYEKL. This CDR3 contains 14 residues.

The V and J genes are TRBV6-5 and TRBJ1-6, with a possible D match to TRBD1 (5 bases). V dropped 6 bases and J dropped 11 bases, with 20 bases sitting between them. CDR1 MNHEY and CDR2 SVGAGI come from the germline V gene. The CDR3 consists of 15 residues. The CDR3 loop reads CASSLGTPGRTPLHF. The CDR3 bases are TGTGCCAGCAGCCTCGGGACTCCCGGGCGGACACCCCTCCACTTT.

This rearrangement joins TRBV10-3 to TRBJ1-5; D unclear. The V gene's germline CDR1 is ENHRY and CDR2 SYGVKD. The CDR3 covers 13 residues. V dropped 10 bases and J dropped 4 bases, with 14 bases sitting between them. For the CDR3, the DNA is TGTGCCACCGGGAGGGAATTGAATCAGCCCCAGCATTTT. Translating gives CATGRELNQPQHF.

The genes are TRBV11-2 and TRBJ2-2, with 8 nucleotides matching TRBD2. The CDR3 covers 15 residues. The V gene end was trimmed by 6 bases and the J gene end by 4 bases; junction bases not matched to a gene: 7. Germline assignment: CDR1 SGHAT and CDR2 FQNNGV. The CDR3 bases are TGTGCCAGCAGTCCCGGGACTAGAACCACCGGGGAGCTGTTTTTT. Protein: CASSPGTRTTGELFF.

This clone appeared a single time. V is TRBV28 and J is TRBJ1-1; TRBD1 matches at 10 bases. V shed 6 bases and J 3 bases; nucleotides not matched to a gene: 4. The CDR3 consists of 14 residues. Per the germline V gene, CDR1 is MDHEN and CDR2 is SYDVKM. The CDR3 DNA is TGTGCCAGCAGCCCCGGGACAGGGGACACTGAAGCTTTCTTT. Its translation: CASSPGTGDTEAFF.

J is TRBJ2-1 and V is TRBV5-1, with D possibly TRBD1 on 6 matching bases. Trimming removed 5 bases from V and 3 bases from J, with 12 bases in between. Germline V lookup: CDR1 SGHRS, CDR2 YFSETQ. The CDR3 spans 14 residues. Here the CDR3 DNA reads TGCGCCAGCAGATCGTCAGGGGTCTACAATGAGCAGTTCTTC. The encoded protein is CASRSSGVYNEQFF.

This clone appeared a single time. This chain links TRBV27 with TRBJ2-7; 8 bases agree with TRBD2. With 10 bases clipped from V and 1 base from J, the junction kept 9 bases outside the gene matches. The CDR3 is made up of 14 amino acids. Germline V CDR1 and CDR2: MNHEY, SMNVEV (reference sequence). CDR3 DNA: TGTGCCACCCGTCTAGCGGGTATATCCTACGAGCAGTACTTC. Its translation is CATRLAGISYEQYF.

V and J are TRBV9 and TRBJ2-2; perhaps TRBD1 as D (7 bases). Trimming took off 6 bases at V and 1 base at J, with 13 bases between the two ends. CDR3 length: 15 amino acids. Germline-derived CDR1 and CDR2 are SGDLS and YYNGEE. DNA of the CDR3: TGTGCCAGCACCCCAGGGGGGATGAACACCGGGGAGCTGTTTTTT. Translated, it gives CASTPGGMNTGELFF.

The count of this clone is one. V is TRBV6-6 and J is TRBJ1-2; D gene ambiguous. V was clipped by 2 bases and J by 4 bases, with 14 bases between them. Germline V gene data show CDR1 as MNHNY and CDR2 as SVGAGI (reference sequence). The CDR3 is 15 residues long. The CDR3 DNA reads TGTGCCAGCAGTTACGAAGTTTCAGGAAGCTATGGCTACACCTTC. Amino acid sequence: CASSYEVSGSYGYTF.

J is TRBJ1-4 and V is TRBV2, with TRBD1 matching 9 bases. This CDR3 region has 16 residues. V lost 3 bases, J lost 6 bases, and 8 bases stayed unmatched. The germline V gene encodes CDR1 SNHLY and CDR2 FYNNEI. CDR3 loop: CASSDPRDRVDEKLFF. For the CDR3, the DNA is TGTGCCAGCAGTGATCCCCGGGACAGGGTGGATGAAAAACTGTTTTTT.

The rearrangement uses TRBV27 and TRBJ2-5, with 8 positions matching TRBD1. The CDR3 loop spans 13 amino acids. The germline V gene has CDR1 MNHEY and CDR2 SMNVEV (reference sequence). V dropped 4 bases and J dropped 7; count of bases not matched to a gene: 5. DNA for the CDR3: TGTGCCAGCAGTTCGACAGGGGAGGTGACCCAGTACTTC. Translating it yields CASSSTGEVTQYF.

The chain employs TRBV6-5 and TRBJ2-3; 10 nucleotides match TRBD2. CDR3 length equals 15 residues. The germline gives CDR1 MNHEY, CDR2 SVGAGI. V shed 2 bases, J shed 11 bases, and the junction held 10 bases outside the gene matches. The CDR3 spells CASSYTLAGDTVQYF. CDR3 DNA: TGTGCCAGCAGTTACACCCTAGCGGGGGACACCGTGCAGTATTTT.

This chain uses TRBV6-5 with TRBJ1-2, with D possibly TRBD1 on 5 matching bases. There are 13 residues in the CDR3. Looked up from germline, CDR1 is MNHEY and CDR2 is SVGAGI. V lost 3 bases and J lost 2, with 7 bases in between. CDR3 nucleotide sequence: TGTGCCAGCAGTTATTCAGGGAACTATGGCTACACCTTC. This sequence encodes CASSYSGNYGYTF.

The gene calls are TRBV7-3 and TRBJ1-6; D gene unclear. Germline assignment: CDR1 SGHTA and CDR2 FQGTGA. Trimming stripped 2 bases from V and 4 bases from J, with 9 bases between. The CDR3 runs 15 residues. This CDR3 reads CASSLGPEYNSPLHF. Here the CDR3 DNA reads TGTGCCAGCAGCTTAGGACCGGAATATAATTCACCCCTCCACTTT. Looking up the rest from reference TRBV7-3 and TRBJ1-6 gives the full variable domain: GAGVSQTPSNKVTEKGKYVELRCDPISGHTALYWYRQSLGQGPEFLIYFQGTGAADDSGLPNDRFFAVRPEGSVSTLKIQRTERGDSAVYLCASSLGPEYNSPLHFGNGTRLTVT.